Included here is one T cell receptor (beta chain) sequence, with context. This entry belongs to a study of T cell changes during pregnancy in multiple sclerosis. This table comes from immunoSEQ multiplex PCR, and its TCRdb copy is limited to in-frame clones, with some not included. This table holds about 52,000 clones, more than 90% found once. The sequencing used CD4+ T cells from peripheral blood mononuclear cells, collected before pregnancy. The TCR originated in a female donor with multiple sclerosis, enrolled in a pregnancy study.

The CDR3 coding sequence is TGTGCCAGCAGTTTATCCCCTACAGGGGGCGAGGAAAAACTGTTTTTT. Protein: CASSLSPTGGEEKLFF. The V gene is TRBV28, the J gene TRBJ1-4; 9 bases agree with TRBD1. This CDR3 spans 16 amino acids. V shed 1 base and J 8 bases; nucleotides not matched to a gene: 8. Germline CDR1 reads MDHEN; CDR2 reads SYDVKM.